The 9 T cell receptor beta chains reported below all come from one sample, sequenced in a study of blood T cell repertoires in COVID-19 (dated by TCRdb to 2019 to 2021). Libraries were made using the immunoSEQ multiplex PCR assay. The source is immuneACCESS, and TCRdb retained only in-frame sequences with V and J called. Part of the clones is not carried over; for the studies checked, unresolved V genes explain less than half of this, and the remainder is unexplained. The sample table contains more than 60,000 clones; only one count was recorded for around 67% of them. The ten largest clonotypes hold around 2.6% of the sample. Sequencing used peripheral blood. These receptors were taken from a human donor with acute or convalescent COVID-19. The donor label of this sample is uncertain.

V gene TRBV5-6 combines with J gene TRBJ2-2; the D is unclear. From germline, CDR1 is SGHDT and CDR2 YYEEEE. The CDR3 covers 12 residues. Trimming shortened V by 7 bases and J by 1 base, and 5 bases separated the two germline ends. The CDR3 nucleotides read TGTGCCAGCTCGCGGAACACCGGGGAGCTGTTTTTT. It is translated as CASSRNTGELFF.

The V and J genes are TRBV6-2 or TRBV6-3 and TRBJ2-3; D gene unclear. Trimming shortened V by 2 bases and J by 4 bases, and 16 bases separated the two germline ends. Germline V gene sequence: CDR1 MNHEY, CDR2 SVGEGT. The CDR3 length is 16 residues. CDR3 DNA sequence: TGTGCCAGCAGTTACCTAAGTCCTTCTCTCGCAGATACGCAGTATTTT. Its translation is CASSYLSPSLADTQYF.

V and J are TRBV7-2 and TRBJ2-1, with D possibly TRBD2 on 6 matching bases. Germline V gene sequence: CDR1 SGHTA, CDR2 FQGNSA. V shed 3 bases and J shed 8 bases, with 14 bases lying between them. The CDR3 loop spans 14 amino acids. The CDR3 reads CASSLVRLDDEQFF. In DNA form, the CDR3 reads TGTGCCAGCAGCTTGGTAAGACTAGACGATGAGCAGTTCTTC.

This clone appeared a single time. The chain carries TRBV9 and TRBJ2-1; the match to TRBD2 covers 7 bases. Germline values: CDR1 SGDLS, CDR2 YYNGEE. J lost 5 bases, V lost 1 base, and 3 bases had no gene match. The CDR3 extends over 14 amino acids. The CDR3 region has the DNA TGTGCCAGCAGCGTACGCGGGGGAGACAATGAGCAGTTCTTC. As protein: CASSVRGGDNEQFF.

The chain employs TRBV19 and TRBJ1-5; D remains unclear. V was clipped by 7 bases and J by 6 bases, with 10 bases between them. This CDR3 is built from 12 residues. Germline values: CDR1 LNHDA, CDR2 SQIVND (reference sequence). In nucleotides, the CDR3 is TGTGCCAGTAAAGGAGTGCCTCAGCCCCAGCATTTT. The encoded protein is CASKGVPQPQHF.

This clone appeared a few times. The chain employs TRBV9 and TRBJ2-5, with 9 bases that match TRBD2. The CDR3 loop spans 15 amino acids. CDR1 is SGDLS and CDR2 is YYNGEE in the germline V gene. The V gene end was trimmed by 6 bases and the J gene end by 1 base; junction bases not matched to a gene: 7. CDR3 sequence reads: CASTSTSGSQETQYF. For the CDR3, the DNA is TGTGCCAGCACCTCGACTAGCGGTTCCCAAGAGACCCAGTACTTC.

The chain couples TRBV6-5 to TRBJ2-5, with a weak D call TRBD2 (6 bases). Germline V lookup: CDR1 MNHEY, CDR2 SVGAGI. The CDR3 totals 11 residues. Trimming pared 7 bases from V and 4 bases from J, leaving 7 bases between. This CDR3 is CASMGGETQYF. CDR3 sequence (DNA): TGTGCCAGCATGGGGGGAGAGACCCAGTACTTC.

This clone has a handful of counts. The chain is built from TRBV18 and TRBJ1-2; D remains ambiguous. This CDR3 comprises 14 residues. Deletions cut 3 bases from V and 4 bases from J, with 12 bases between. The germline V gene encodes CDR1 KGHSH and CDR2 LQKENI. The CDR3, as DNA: TGTGCCAGCTCACCGGACTCTTCAGGCTATGGCTACACCTTC. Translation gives CASSPDSSGYGYTF.

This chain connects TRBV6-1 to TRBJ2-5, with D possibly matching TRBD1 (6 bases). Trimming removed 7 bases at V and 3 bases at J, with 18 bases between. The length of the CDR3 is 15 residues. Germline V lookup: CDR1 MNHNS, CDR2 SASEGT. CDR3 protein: CASTGRRTVEETQYF. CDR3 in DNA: TGTGCCAGCACTGGACGTAGGACAGTGGAAGAGACCCAGTACTTC.